This T cell receptor beta chain was identified during a study of blood T cell repertoires in COVID-19. Sequenced by immunoSEQ multiplex PCR; TCRdb stores in-frame clones only, minus some. The sample lists roughly 230,000 clones, about 85% occurring once. CDR3 length: 13 residues. The V end was cut by 1 base, the J end by 4 bases, with 7 bases between. Germline assignment: CDR1 SGHTA and CDR2 FQGNSA. Sequencing used peripheral blood. The source is a man aged 40-50 years with acute or convalescent COVID-19. V gene TRBV7-2 combines with J gene TRBJ1-1; D remains ambiguous. The CDR3 DNA reads as TGTGCCAGCAGCTTAGATCGGGGCACTGAAGCTTTCTTT. Amino acid sequence: CASSLDRGTEAFF.